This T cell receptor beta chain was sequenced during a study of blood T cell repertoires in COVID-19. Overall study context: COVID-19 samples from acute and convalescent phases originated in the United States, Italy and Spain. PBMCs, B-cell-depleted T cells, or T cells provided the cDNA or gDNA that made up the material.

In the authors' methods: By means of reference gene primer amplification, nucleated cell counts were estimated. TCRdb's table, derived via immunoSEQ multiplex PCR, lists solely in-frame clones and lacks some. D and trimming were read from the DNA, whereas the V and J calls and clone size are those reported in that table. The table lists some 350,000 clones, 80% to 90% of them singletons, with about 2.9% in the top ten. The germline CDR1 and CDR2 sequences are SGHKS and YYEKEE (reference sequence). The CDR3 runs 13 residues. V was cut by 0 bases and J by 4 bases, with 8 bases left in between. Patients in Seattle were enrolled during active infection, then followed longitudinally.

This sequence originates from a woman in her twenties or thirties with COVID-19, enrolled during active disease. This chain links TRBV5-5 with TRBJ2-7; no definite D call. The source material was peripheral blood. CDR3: CASSLVGDYEQYF. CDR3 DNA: TGTGCCAGCAGCTTGGTAGGAGATTACGAGCAGTACTTC.